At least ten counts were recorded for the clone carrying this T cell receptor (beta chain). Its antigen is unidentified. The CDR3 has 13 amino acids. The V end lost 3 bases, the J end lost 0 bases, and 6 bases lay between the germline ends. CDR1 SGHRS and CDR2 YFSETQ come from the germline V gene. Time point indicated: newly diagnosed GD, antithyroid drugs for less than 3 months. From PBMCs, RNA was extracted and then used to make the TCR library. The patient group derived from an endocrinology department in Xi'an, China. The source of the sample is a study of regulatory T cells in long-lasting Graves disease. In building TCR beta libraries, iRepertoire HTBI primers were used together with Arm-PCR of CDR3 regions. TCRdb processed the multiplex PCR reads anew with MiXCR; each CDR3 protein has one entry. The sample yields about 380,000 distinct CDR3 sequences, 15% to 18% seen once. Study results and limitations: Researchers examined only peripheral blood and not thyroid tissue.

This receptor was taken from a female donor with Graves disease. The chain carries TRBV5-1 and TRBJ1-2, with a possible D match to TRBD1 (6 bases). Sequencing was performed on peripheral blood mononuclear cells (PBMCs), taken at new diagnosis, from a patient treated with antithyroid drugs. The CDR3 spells CASSWTANYGYTF. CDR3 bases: TGCGCCAGCAGCTGGACAGCTAACTATGGCTACACCTTC.